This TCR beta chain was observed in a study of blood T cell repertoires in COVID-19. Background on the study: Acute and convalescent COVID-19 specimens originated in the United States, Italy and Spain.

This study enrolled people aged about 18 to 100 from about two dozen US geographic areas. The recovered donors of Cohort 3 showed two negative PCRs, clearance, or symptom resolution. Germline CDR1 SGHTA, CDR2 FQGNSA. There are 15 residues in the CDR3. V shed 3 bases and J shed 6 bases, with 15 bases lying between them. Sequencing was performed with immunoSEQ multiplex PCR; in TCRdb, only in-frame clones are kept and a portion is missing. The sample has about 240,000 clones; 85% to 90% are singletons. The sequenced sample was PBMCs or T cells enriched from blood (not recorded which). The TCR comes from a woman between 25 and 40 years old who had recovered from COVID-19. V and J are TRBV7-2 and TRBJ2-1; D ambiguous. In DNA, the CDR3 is TGTGCCAGCAGCTTCGCGATGGGCCGAATCAATGAGCAGTTCTTC. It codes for CASSFAMGRINEQFF.